The present TCR beta chain was sequenced within a study of blood T cell repertoires in COVID-19. The CDR3 has 15 amino acids. Germline assignment: CDR1 SGHRS and CDR2 YFSETQ. V shed 0 bases, J shed 2 bases, and the junction held 4 bases outside the gene matches. Per the original data handling: By means of reference gene primer amplification, nucleated cell counts were estimated. Assay used: immunoSEQ multiplex PCR; TCRdb lists only in-frame clones, some missing. V and J calls plus clone size are reproduced from that table; the DNA served to infer D and trimming. The sample lists roughly 250,000 clones, roughly 88% occurring once.

This sequence originates from a woman in her 40s with acute COVID-19. The sequenced sample was PBMCs or T cells enriched from blood (not recorded which). This chain uses TRBV5-1 with TRBJ2-5; 7 bases align to TRBD2. The CDR3 bases are TGCGCCAGCAGCTTGGTGTCTAGCGGTCAAGAGACCCAGTACTTC. This sequence encodes CASSLVSSGQETQYF.